The rows below give T cell receptor beta chains drawn from one sample of a study of T-cell reconstitution after alpha-beta-depleted transplantation in children. TCRdb processed the PCR reads anew with MiXCR; each CDR3 protein has one entry. The repertoire has approximately 85,000 distinct CDR3 sequences, about 14% of them found once; the top ten carry less than 20%. Here the sequenced sample was PBMCs, mostly from graft donor cells, taken 180 days after TCRalphabeta/CD19-depleted stem cell transplant. These TCRs come from a male patient under 10 years old who had a stem cell transplant for acute lymphoblastic leukemia, so the T cells may come from the graft donor. Both conserved end residues are part of each CDR3. The D gene is left open where the match is weak. Only some rows state a clone size, as once, few, many or a class for expanded clones.

D	V	size	J	CDR3	DNA
TRBD1	TRBV5-6	few	TRBJ2-5	CASSLQGVIETQYF	TGTGCCAGCAGCTTGCAGGGGGTGATTGAGACCCAGTACTTC
TRBD1	TRBV3-1	many	TRBJ2-3	CASSAGTGLPDTQYF	TGTGCCAGCAGCGCCGGGACAGGACTCCCCGATACGCAGTATTTT
-	TRBV3-1	-	TRBJ2-6	CASSQDRRFAANVLTF	TGTGCCAGCAGCCAAGATCGCCGTTTTGCGGCCAACGTCCTGACTTTC
TRBD1	TRBV7-9	many	TRBJ2-6	CASSFRDSVSGANVLTF	TGTGCCAGCAGCTTCCGGGACAGCGTCTCTGGGGCCAACGTCCTGACTTTC
-	TRBV5-1	few	TRBJ1-1	CASSLANRVNTEAFF	TGCGCCAGCAGTCTGGCTAACAGGGTAAACACTGAAGCTTTCTTT
-	TRBV29-1	-	TRBJ2-7	CSVDDPESYEQHF	TGCAGCGTTGATGATCCAGAGTCCTACGAGCAGCACTTC
-	TRBV5-1	many	TRBJ2-7	CASSLTGGYEQYF	TGCGCCAGCAGCTTGACAGGTGGTTACGAGCAGTACTTC
TRBD1	TRBV5-1	-	TRBJ1-2	CASSLNPGTGNGYTF	TGCGCCAGCAGTCTGAATCCCGGGACAGGAAATGGCTACACCTTC
-	TRBV20-1	-	TRBJ1-5	CSARAVYSNQPQHF	TGCAGTGCCAGGGCTGTTTATAGCAATCAGCCCCAGCATTTT
TRBD1	TRBV30	few	TRBJ1-1	CAGEERTGWTEAFF	TGTGCCGGTGAGGAGCGGACAGGTTGGACTGAAGCTTTCTTT
TRBD1	TRBV10-3	many	TRBJ1-3	CAIRGTGGSGNTIYF	TGTGCCATCAGGGGAACAGGGGGATCCGGAAACACCATATATTTT
TRBD1	TRBV4-2	-	TRBJ1-2	CASSPARQGAHYGYTF	TGTGCCAGCAGCCCGGCCCGACAGGGGGCTCACTATGGCTACACCTTC
TRBD1	TRBV5-6	few	TRBJ1-5	CASSLGTGRNQPQHF	TGTGCCAGCAGTTTAGGGACAGGGCGCAATCAGCCCCAGCATTTT
-	TRBV29-1	many	TRBJ2-2	CSAVAGELFF	TGCAGCGCCGTGGCCGGGGAGCTGTTTTTT
-	TRBV3-1	-	TRBJ1-1	CASSRLNGRGSPEAFF	TGTGCCAGCAGCCGCTTAAATGGTAGAGGCAGTCCTGAAGCTTTCTTT
TRBD2	TRBV20-1	-	TRBJ2-7	CSATFGSYRGGMSEQYF	TGCAGTGCTACGTTCGGCTCGTACCGGGGGGGTATGAGCGAGCAGTACTTC
TRBD1	TRBV6-2/TRBV6-3	-	TRBJ1-2	CASTLGQPLYGYTF	TGTGCCAGCACGTTGGGACAGCCCCTCTATGGCTACACCTTC
-	TRBV7-8	-	TRBJ1-5	CASSQREGGGQPQHF	TGTGCCAGCAGCCAAAGGGAGGGGGGAGGACAGCCCCAGCATTTT
-	TRBV12-3/TRBV12-4	few	TRBJ2-2	CASSSTPGDTGELFF	TGTGCCAGCAGTTCCACCCCAGGGGACACCGGGGAGCTGTTTTTT
-	TRBV2	-	TRBJ1-5	CASSLDGVDNQPQHF	TGTGCCAGCAGTTTGGACGGAGTAGACAATCAGCCCCAGCATTTT
TRBD1	TRBV5-1	-	TRBJ1-1	CASSSGQGAGTEAFF	TGCGCCAGCAGCTCGGGACAGGGGGCTGGCACTGAAGCTTTCTTT
TRBD1	TRBV3-1	-	TRBJ1-1	CASSQDPQGATTEAFF	TGTGCCAGCAGCCAAGACCCACAGGGGGCGACGACTGAAGCTTTCTTT
-	TRBV5-1	-	TRBJ1-5	CASSLGGGEGQPQHF	TGCGCCAGCAGCTTGGGGGGTGGGGAGGGTCAGCCCCAGCATTTT